These T cell receptor beta chains were read from a single sample in a study of long-term antiretroviral therapy in people with HIV. The protocol was immunoSEQ multiplex PCR, while the TCRdb copy is restricted to in-frame clones and leaves out a portion. In the table there are about 35,000 clones, 80% to 90% of which are singletons. The input for sequencing was unsorted PBMCs, taken 2.2 years after starting antiretroviral therapy. These receptors were collected from a man younger than 30 with HIV. Both conserved end residues are trimmed from each CDR3.

V gene: TRBV4-3; J gene: TRBJ1-2; CDR3 protein: ASSQEFPDNYGYT
V gene: TRBV25-1; J gene: TRBJ1-2; CDR3 protein: ASSDGRGWGGYT
V gene: TRBV6-6; J gene: TRBJ2-5; CDR3 protein: ASSPGAETQY
V gene: TRBV5-4; J gene: TRBJ2-5; CDR3 protein: ASSFSGGLGETQY
V gene: TRBV5-4; J gene: TRBJ1-2; CDR3 protein: ASSLAGNSYGYT
V gene: TRBV28; J gene: TRBJ2-7; CDR3 protein: ASSSLSEQY
V gene: TRBV18; J gene: TRBJ1-5; CDR3 protein: ASSPTSNQPQH
V gene: TRBV9; J gene: TRBJ2-2; CDR3 protein: ASYTGELF
V gene: TRBV28; J gene: TRBJ2-7; CDR3 protein: ASNRPGLGDREQY
V gene: TRBV28; J gene: TRBJ2-7; CDR3 protein: ASSPRLAGTYEQY
V gene: TRBV30; J gene: TRBJ2-3; CDR3 protein: AWIENTAITQY
V gene: TRBV6-1; J gene: TRBJ1-6; CDR3 protein: ASRGTGGYSPLH